The 21 T cell receptor beta chains below were found in one sample sequenced in a study of blood T cell repertoires in COVID-19. Profiled with immunoSEQ multiplex PCR; TCRdb holds only in-frame clones, not every one. The sample holds about 250,000 clones, 85% seen once. Sequencing was performed on PBMCs or T cells enriched from blood (not recorded which). The receptors come from a woman in her 50s with acute COVID-19.

This rearrangement joins TRBV7-2 to TRBJ1-2; unclear D gene. Trimming took 2 bases from V and 3 from J, leaving 16 bases between them. This CDR3 is 16 amino acids long. Germline loops: CDR1 SGHTA, CDR2 FQGNSA. CDR3 region: CASSLSEEGRDYGYTF. Here the CDR3 DNA reads TGTGCCAGCAGCTTATCTGAGGAGGGAAGGGACTATGGCTACACCTTC.

The CDR3 DNA sequence: TGTGCCAGCAGCCCTCTAGCCAAAAACATTCAGTACTTC. This sequence encodes CASSPLAKNIQYF. This chain links TRBV14 with TRBJ2-4; D not resolved. Per the germline V gene, CDR1 is SGHDN and CDR2 is FVKESK. The CDR3 is 13 residues long. Trimming removed 4 bases from V and 0 bases from J, with 4 bases in between.

The genes are TRBV6-5 and TRBJ1-2; weak D call: TRBD1 (5 bases). The CDR3 has 13 amino acids. Germline V CDR1 and CDR2: MNHEY, SVGAGI. Deletions cut 6 bases from V and 7 bases from J, with 15 bases between. CDR3 bases: TGTGCCAGCAGCTCGACAGTCGCCGGTGGCTACACCTTC. It is translated as CASSSTVAGGYTF.

J is TRBJ1-2 and V is TRBV13; D is uncertain. This CDR3 is 13 amino acids long. Germline V CDR1 and CDR2: PRHDT, FYEKMQ (reference sequence). V gave up 1 base and J gave up 3 bases, with 6 bases separating them. The CDR3 nucleotides are TGTGCCAGCAGCTTAGATCAGTACTATGGCTACACCTTC. It codes for CASSLDQYYGYTF.

The chain has TRBV5-4 and TRBJ2-2; D is possibly TRBD2 (7 bases). This CDR3 has 15 amino acids. Trimming pared 5 bases from V and 3 bases from J, leaving 14 bases between. CDR1 is SGHNT and CDR2 is YYREEE in the germline V gene (reference sequence). CDR3 amino acids: CASSLRGGHTGELFF. The CDR3 DNA follows: TGTGCCAGCAGTCTTAGGGGGGGGCACACCGGGGAGCTGTTTTTT.

The V call is TRBV6-2 or TRBV6-3, the J call TRBJ1-6; D is possibly TRBD1 (5 bases). Germline V CDR1 and CDR2: MNHEY, SVGEGT. The CDR3 has 14 amino acids. Trimming took off 2 bases at V and 10 bases at J, with 12 bases between the two ends. In DNA form, the CDR3 reads TGTGCCAGCAGTTACGCGGGGGTATCGTCACCCCTCCACTTT. It translates to CASSYAGVSSPLHF.

V is TRBV7-8 and J is TRBJ1-5, with no clear D. V was clipped by 5 bases and J by 7 bases, with 12 bases between them. Germline V gene sequence: CDR1 SGHVS, CDR2 FQNEAQ. The CDR3 runs 13 residues. The CDR3 reads CASSPLEKQPQHF. CDR3 DNA sequence: TGTGCCAGCAGCCCACTGGAGAAACAGCCCCAGCATTTT.

The chain uses TRBV10-2 and TRBJ2-1, with 10 bases matching TRBD2. The CDR3 is 15 amino acids. V was pared by 6 bases and J by 7 bases, with 9 bases of the junction left unmatched. The germline gives CDR1 WSHSY, CDR2 SAAADI. The CDR3 loop reads CASSPLAGAANEQFF. As DNA, the CDR3 is TGCGCCAGCAGCCCTCTAGCGGGGGCGGCGAATGAGCAGTTCTTC.

The chain combines TRBV6-5 with TRBJ2-1, with 11 bases that match TRBD2. CDR3 length: 14 amino acids. Germline assignment: CDR1 MNHEY and CDR2 SVGAGI. V dropped 6 bases and J dropped 7; count of bases not matched to a gene: 5. The chain's CDR3 is CASSRTSGLNEQFF. The CDR3 bases are TGTGCCAGCAGCAGGACTAGCGGGTTAAATGAGCAGTTCTTC.

The chain links TRBV2 to TRBJ2-5; no clear D gene. Germline loops: CDR1 SNHLY, CDR2 FYNNEI. With 8 bases removed from V and 2 bases from J, the gap between germline ends came to 6 bases. This CDR3 spans 11 amino acids. Written as DNA, the CDR3 is TGTGCCAGCCTCCAGCAAGAGACCCAGTACTTC. This encodes CASLQQETQYF.

V is TRBV7-9 and J is TRBJ2-1, with 8 nucleotides matching TRBD1. Germline-derived CDR1 and CDR2 are SEHNR and FQNEAQ (reference sequence). With V trimmed by 6 bases and J by 9 bases, 13 bases remained unmatched. The CDR3 consists of 15 residues. The CDR3 loop is CASSTRTGMRGEQFF. CDR3 coding DNA: TGTGCCAGCAGTACCCGGACAGGGATGAGAGGTGAGCAGTTCTTC.

This clone has a handful of counts. The sample holds other DNA sequences that translate to the same CDR3. V and J are TRBV7-2 and TRBJ1-5, with D hard to call. The CDR3 length is 12 residues. Germline lookup yields CDR1 SGHTA and CDR2 FQGNSA. Trimming took off 5 bases at V and 4 bases at J, with 6 bases between the two ends. Written as DNA, the CDR3 is TGTGCCAGCAGCCTATTAAATCAGCCCCAGCATTTT. Protein product: CASSLLNQPQHF.

The chain recombines TRBV29-1 with TRBJ1-6, with D tentatively TRBD1 (6 bases). Deletions cut 4 bases from V and 10 bases from J, with 17 bases between. Germline CDR1 and CDR2: SQVTM and ANQGSEA. The CDR3 has 14 amino acids. CDR3 protein: CSVGEKGVNSPLHF. The CDR3 region has the DNA TGCAGCGTTGGGGAAAAGGGGGTAAACTCACCCCTCCACTTT. The full variable domain, in which reference TRBV29-1 and TRBJ1-6 provide the parts outside the CDR3, is SAVISQKPSRDICQRGTSLTIQCQVDSQVTMMFWYRQQPGQSLTLIATANQGSEATYESGFVIDKFPISRPNLTFSTLTVSNMSPEDSSIYLCSVGEKGVNSPLHFGNGTRLTVT.

The V and J genes are TRBV21-1 and TRBJ1-6; TRBD1, the D gene given by the table, was not confirmed from the DNA. TRBV21-1 is tagged as a pseudogene. The CDR3 is 16 residues long. CDR3 sequence reads: CASSKGPRNYNSPLHF. CDR3 sequence (DNA): TGTGCCAGCAGCAAAGGACCCAGGAACTATAATTCACCCCTCCACTTT.

This clone was recorded once. The rearrangement joins TRBV19 to TRBJ2-3, with 15 bases lining up with TRBD2. This CDR3 is 16 amino acids long. Germline V gene sequence: CDR1 LNHDA, CDR2 SQIVND (reference sequence). After removal of 5 bases from V and 3 bases from J, the junction contained 3 bases not matched to a gene. The CDR3 DNA reads as TGTGCCAGTAGTGCGGGACTAGCGGGGGGAACAGATACGCAGTATTTT. Its protein is CASSAGLAGGTDTQYF.

The CDR3 DNA reads TGTGCCTGGAGGTGGGTTCGGGAAGGCTACACCTTC. This translates into CAWRWVREGYTF. This chain links TRBV30 with TRBJ1-2; D unresolved. V shed 3 bases and J shed 8 bases, with 13 bases lying between them. CDR1 and CDR2 (germline): GTSNPN, SVGIG (reference sequence). The CDR3 is 12 residues long.

V is TRBV4-2 and J is TRBJ1-4; D perhaps matches TRBD1 (5 bases). CDR1 is LGHNA, CDR2 YNFKEQ, per germline. V was cut by 2 bases and J by 7 bases, with 17 bases left in between. This CDR3 region has 16 residues. The CDR3 reads CASSQITTGVGEKLFF. The DNA for the CDR3 is TGTGCCAGCAGCCAAATAACCACGGGGGTGGGTGAAAAACTGTTTTTT.

V and J are TRBV4-1 and TRBJ1-1; 8 bases match TRBD1. Germline-derived CDR1 and CDR2 are MGHRA and YSYEKL. V lost 4 bases and J lost 2; bases outside the gene matches: 3. The CDR3 length is 14 residues. DNA for the CDR3: TGCGCCAGCAGCCTGGGACAGGAAAACACTGAAGCTTTCTTT. As protein: CASSLGQENTEAFF.

This clone was found a few times. J is TRBJ1-5 and V is TRBV30, with a weak D call TRBD1 (6 bases). This CDR3 is built from 16 residues. The germline V and J ends were trimmed by 3 bases and 1 base, with 16 bases remaining between them. Germline lookup yields CDR1 GTSNPN and CDR2 SVGIG (reference sequence). CDR3 amino acids: CAWSALGQLSNQPQHF. The DNA for the CDR3 is TGTGCCTGGAGCGCCTTAGGACAGTTAAGCAATCAGCCCCAGCATTTT.

This chain connects TRBV6-2 or TRBV6-3 to TRBJ1-5; D gene uncertain. This CDR3 is 13 amino acids long. The V gene's germline CDR1 is MNHEY and CDR2 SVGEGT. Trimming left V 5 bases short and J 2 bases short, with 7 bases between. The CDR3 sequence: CASSPFGNQPQHF. The CDR3 DNA sequence: TGTGCCAGCAGTCCGTTTGGCAATCAGCCCCAGCATTTT.

The rearrangement links TRBV10-2 to TRBJ1-2; 9 bases line up with TRBD1. This CDR3 region has 15 residues. Germline CDR1 WSHSY, CDR2 SAAADI. V was pared by 8 bases and J by 4 bases, with 11 bases of the junction left unmatched. CDR3 in amino acids: CASEHPGQGLYGYTF. CDR3 nucleotide sequence: TGCGCCAGCGAACACCCCGGACAGGGGCTCTATGGCTACACCTTC.